This T cell receptor (beta chain) emerged from a study of metastatic and nonmetastatic thyroid tumors. In the study overall: It was across blood and tumor or nodule tissue from malignant and benign thyroid patients that repertoires were compared.

With MiXCR, TCRdb reprocessed the PCR reads. The profile shows 25,000 to 30,000 clones, approximately 15% of them singletons. CDR1 and CDR2 from the germline V gene are SGHNT and YYREEE (reference sequence). CDR3 length equals 15 residues. Patients were all untreated before their thyroid surgery. As concerns this clone: A read error may account for a junction end that differs from germline.

The clonotype originates from a female donor with papillary thyroid cancer or a benign thyroid nodule (not recorded which). Some clones in this sample may be carry-over from other donors' samples. This chain connects TRBV5-4 to TRBJ2-2, with 7 bases fitting TRBD2. Sequences were obtained from blood. CDR3 residues: CASSTHSGHGGALFF. The CDR3 DNA reads as TGTGCCAGCAGCACCCATAGCGGGCATGGCGGGGCGCTGTTTTTT.